What follows are 14 T cell receptor beta chains derived from one specimen sequenced in a study of T cell responses to AZD1222 COVID-19 vaccine. Profiled with immunoSEQ multiplex PCR; TCRdb holds only in-frame clones, not every one. Among about 86,000 clones listed, roughly nine tenths were seen once. The sample here was peripheral blood, taken on day 0 of AZD1222 vaccination. The receptors were sampled from an adult in good health.

The chain is built from TRBV6-5 and TRBJ2-5, with D perhaps TRBD1 (5 bases). The CDR3 runs 15 residues. Looked up from germline, CDR1 is MNHEY and CDR2 is SVGAGI. Trimming left V 0 bases short and J 2 bases short, with 10 bases between. In DNA, the CDR3 is TGTGCCAGCAGTTACTCTGGGGCCAGACAAGAGACCCAGTACTTC. Its translation: CASSYSGARQETQYF.

V and J are TRBV12-5 and TRBJ2-1, with 12 nucleotides matching TRBD2. The CDR3 length is 17 residues. After removal of 6 bases from V and 9 bases from J, the junction contained 15 bases not matched to a gene. Germline V CDR1 and CDR2: LGHNT, FRNRAP. The CDR3 nucleotides are TGTGCTAGTGGCGACGGACTAGCGGGACAGTCCCGGGGTGAGCAGTTCTTC. Translation gives CASGDGLAGQSRGEQFF.

Only a few counts were recorded for this clone. The V gene is TRBV13, the J gene TRBJ2-3; D assignment may be TRBD1 or TRBD2 (5 bases each). Between the trimmed V and J ends, which lost 5 bases and 4 bases, there was a span of 16 bases. This CDR3 region has 15 residues. CDR1 PRHDT and CDR2 FYEKMQ come from the germline V gene (reference sequence). The CDR3: CASSRWDPAPDTQYF. In nucleotides, the CDR3 is TGTGCCAGCAGCCGTTGGGACCCGGCCCCAGATACGCAGTATTTT.

The J gene is TRBJ2-7, the V gene TRBV21-1; TRBD1 reflects the table's D call only, with no check against the DNA. TRBV21-1 represents a pseudogene. The CDR3 runs to 15 residues. DNA for the CDR3: TGTGCCAGCCCAGTCGACAGGGTGTATACCTACGAGCAGTACTTC. Its translation is CASPVDRVYTYEQYF.

The V gene is TRBV5-8, the J gene TRBJ2-3; TRBD2 agrees at 7 bases. The CDR3 extends over 16 amino acids. The V gene end was trimmed by 7 bases and the J gene end by 1 base; junction bases not matched to a gene: 12. Per the germline V gene, CDR1 is SGHTS and CDR2 is YDEGEE. The CDR3 loop reads CASSLLLAARTDTQYF. CDR3 in DNA: TGTGCCAGCTCTCTCCTGCTAGCGGCCCGCACAGATACGCAGTATTTT. The full variable domain, its missing parts supplied by reference TRBV5-8 and TRBJ2-3, is EAGVTQSPTHLIKTRGQQATLRCSPISGHTSVYWYQQALGLGLQFLLWYDEGEERNRGNFPPRFSGRQFPNYSSELNVNALELEDSALYLCASSLLLAARTDTQYFGPGTRLTVL.

The chain combines TRBV2 with TRBJ2-7, with 8 bases matching TRBD1. CDR1 and CDR2 from the germline V gene are SNHLY and FYNNEI. Trimming removed 4 bases from V and 7 bases from J; junction bases left unmatched: 12. This CDR3 contains 15 residues. The CDR3 spells CASSGPGQALMEQYF. The DNA of the CDR3 is TGTGCCAGCAGTGGACCGGGACAGGCCCTAATGGAGCAGTACTTC. Drawing the rest from reference TRBV2 and TRBJ2-7, the complete variable domain is EPEVTQTPSHQVTQMGQEVILRCVPISNHLYFYWYRQILGQKVEFLVSFYNNEISEKSEIFDDQFSVERPDGSNFTLKIRSTKLEDSAMYFCASSGPGQALMEQYFGPGTRLTVT.

The gene calls are TRBV12-3 or TRBV12-4 and TRBJ1-2; 7 bases agree with TRBD1. Losses at the gene ends were 7 bases for V and 8 bases for J; bases not matched to a gene: 10. The length of the CDR3 is 13 residues. CDR3 residues: CASIIDRVGGYTF. The CDR3 bases are TGTGCCAGCATTATCGACAGGGTCGGAGGCTACACCTTC.

The chain combines TRBV6-4 with TRBJ2-1; 10 nucleotides align to TRBD2. The CDR3 is 16 amino acids. V dropped 6 bases and J dropped 5; count of bases not matched to a gene: 10. Germline CDR1 reads MRHNA; CDR2 reads SNTAGT. CDR3 coding DNA: TGTGCCAGCAGCGTCTCTAGCGGGAGTGGAGACAATGAGCAGTTCTTC. Its protein is CASSVSSGSGDNEQFF.

The chain combines TRBV5-6 with TRBJ1-1; 7 bases match TRBD1. This CDR3 has 14 amino acids. With 4 bases clipped from V and 0 bases from J, the junction kept 3 bases outside the gene matches. Germline V CDR1 and CDR2: SGHDT, YYEEEE. The CDR3 loop reads CASSVGQMNTEAFF. In DNA, the CDR3 is TGTGCCAGCAGCGTGGGACAGATGAACACTGAAGCTTTCTTT.

The chain links TRBV6-5 to TRBJ2-5; a weak D match, TRBD2 (6 bases). V was shortened by 5 bases and J by 0 bases, with 7 bases between the two germline ends. Germline assignment: CDR1 MNHEY and CDR2 SVGAGI. This CDR3 is built from 13 residues. CDR3 DNA: TGTGCCAGCAGTCGGGACTACCAAGAGACCCAGTACTTC. Its translation is CASSRDYQETQYF.

The V and J genes are TRBV19 and TRBJ2-2; the match to TRBD1 covers 9 bases. V lost 6 bases and J lost 0; bases outside the gene matches: 5. Germline CDR1 and CDR2: LNHDA and SQIVND (reference sequence). The CDR3 spans 16 residues. In nucleotides, the CDR3 is TGTGCCAGTAGCCTCCGGACAGGGGCGAACACCGGGGAGCTGTTTTTT. This gives the protein CASSLRTGANTGELFF.

The J gene is TRBJ2-1, the V gene TRBV7-2, with 9 bases fitting TRBD1. Per the germline V gene, CDR1 is SGHTA and CDR2 is FQGNSA. V trimming: 3 bases; J trimming: 4 bases; junction bases outside the gene matches: 7. The CDR3 is 16 amino acids. The CDR3 DNA is TGTGCCAGCAGCTTTTTTGGGACAGGGAGTTACAATGAGCAGTTCTTC. Its translation: CASSFFGTGSYNEQFF. Filled out from reference TRBV7-2 and TRBJ2-1, the complete variable domain reads GAGVSQSPSNKVTEKGKDVELRCDPISGHTALYWYRQSLGQGLEFLIYFQGNSAPDKSGLPSDRFSAERTGGSVSTLTIQRTQQEDSAVYLCASSFFGTGSYNEQFFGPGTRLTVL.

The V call is TRBV25-1, the J call TRBJ1-1; possible D gene TRBD1, 6 bases. V was pared by 8 bases and J by 3 bases, with 13 bases between. CDR3 size: 13 residues. CDR1 MGHDK and CDR2 SYGVNS come from the germline V gene. Here the CDR3 DNA reads TGTGCCAGCCGGCCTCAGGGGTACACTGAAGCTTTCTTT. This gives the protein CASRPQGYTEAFF.

CDR3 nucleotide sequence: TGTGCCAGCAGTTTGGAAGGTATCACCGGGGAGCTGTTTTTT. Encoded protein: CASSLEGITGELFF. The chain is built from TRBV27 and TRBJ2-2; D ambiguous. Trimming left V 3 bases short and J 4 bases short, with 9 bases between. Looked up from germline, CDR1 is MNHEY and CDR2 is SMNVEV (reference sequence). The CDR3 consists of 14 residues.